This T cell receptor (beta chain) emerged from a study of blood T cell repertoires in COVID-19 (dated by TCRdb to about 2020). About the investigation overall: Samples covering the acute and convalescent phases of COVID-19 were provided by collaborators in the United States, Italy and Spain. HLA class I and class II types, where available, came from metadata supplied by the sample provider rather than from assay-based typing. Subjects who had been exposed to COVID-19, were actively infected with it, or had recovered from it provided the deeply sampled blood TCRbeta repertoires that made up the dataset. The samples were drawn from two sources: the first 160 participants of the ongoing ImmuneRACE study, and approximately 1,300 subjects contributed by 6 global collaborators. The material from the prospective study consisted of cDNA or gDNA derived from T cells, B-cell-depleted T cells, or PBMCs. Nearly every sample came with metadata listing a de-identified subject ID, COVID-19 status, age in years and sex. The repertoires were released in a freely available public database intended as a resource for research on the immune response to SARS-CoV-2.

Broader findings and caveats from the paper: Clinical and demographic metadata were provided uncurated, with the amount varying by source and participant.

Whole blood was collected in K2EDTA tubes by collaborating institutions according to the institutions' own protocols. Collaborator samples were shipped for TCRbeta analysis as frozen whole blood, isolated PBMCs, or DNA extracted from either sample type. TCRbeta CDR3 regions were amplified from genomic DNA using the immunoSEQ Assay, a bias-controlled multiplex PCR. The paper's processing steps were these. The number of nucleated cells in each sample was estimated from the amplification of reference gene primers within the assay. To quantify the absolute abundance of each unique TCRbeta CDR3 rearrangement, sequence reads were collapsed and filtered. Productive Simpson clonality was computed per sample as the square root of Simpson's diversity index over productive rearrangements. TCRdb holds this immuneACCESS table with in-frame rearrangements only. Some clones are missing; in checked studies, unresolved V genes explain under half, and the rest has no known cause. The V and J calls and clone size were taken over from that table, and D and trimming were inferred from the DNA. The sample profile shows over 200,000 clones; 88% of them were found once. The ten top clones hold around 2.9% of the sample.

CDR1 and CDR2 are drawn from the germline V gene: SGHNT, YENEEA. Including cysteine and phenylalanine, the CDR3 has 13 amino acids. Only CDR3 DNA is held: 39 bases, read in frame from base 1. Trimming removed 4 bases from V and 7 bases from J, leaving 14 bases between the germline ends. In this sample, this clone turned up a few times. No cognate antigen has been identified for it. No clone much larger than this one lies a single base away; base qualities are absent. This receptor chain uses TRBV11-3 and TRBJ2-7; perhaps TRBD1 is the D gene, with 6 bases matching. This receptor was obtained from a woman aged 60-70 years with acute or convalescent COVID-19. Sequenced material: peripheral blood. The CDR3: CASSSTGNLEQYF. The sequence in DNA is TGTGCCAGCAGCTCCACAGGGAACTTAGAGCAGTACTTC.